One T cell receptor (beta chain) is described in this entry. The antigen is undetermined. The treatment is: roughly 19 received Ad26.COV2.S at low or high dose, single or two shots; a few received placebo; per-sample allocation not given. Sample collection was performed on day 63 after the first vaccine or placebo injection. Clones were sequenced by immunoSEQ multiplex PCR, and TCRdb holds only the in-frame ones, with some missing. The sample lists about 480,000 clones; roughly 87% were seen once. CDR3 length: 17 residues. This sample stems from a study of Ad26.COV2.S vaccination and SARS-CoV-2 variants. Looking at the study overall: The authors gave Ad26.COV2.S intramuscularly, either once or twice 56 days apart. General study results and limits: Estimates derived from TCR breadth and depth analyses may have underestimated total T cell responses. Across vaccine and placebo recipients, the breadth of non-spike TCRs was similar.

The TCR comes from a person aged 18-65 years who received the Ad26.COV2.S COVID-19 vaccine or a placebo. Sequencing used peripheral blood, obtained in a trial of Ad26.COV2.S vaccine versus placebo. The chain carries TRBV21-1 and TRBJ2-4; the table gives TRBD1 as D, unverified against the DNA. TRBV21-1 is a recognized pseudogene. The CDR3 DNA is TGTGCCAGCAGCTCCCGACAGGGGAGGGGAGCCAAAAACATTCAGTACTTC. Protein: CASSSRQGRGAKNIQYF.